One TCR beta chain is described in this entry. Its antigen is as yet unknown. This specimen belongs to a study of CD4 T cells in relation to SARS-CoV-2 and coronaviruses. General study results and limits: This crossreactivity analysis covered spike protein alone, no other viral proteins.

The CDR3 is made up of 13 amino acids. The germline CDR1 and CDR2 sequences are MNHNS and SASEGT. V was trimmed by 0 bases and J by 8 bases, leaving 11 bases between them. The method was immunoSEQ multiplex PCR; TCRdb's version includes in-frame clones alone and lacks a portion of them. In the table there are around 45,000 clones, around 80% of which are singletons. The sequenced material came from naive CD4+ T cells from PBMCs, cultured in vitro. Subset here: naive CD4+ T cells isolated by negative enrichment. V and J are TRBV6-1 and TRBJ2-7; D may correspond to TRBD1 or TRBD2 (6 bases each). This clonotype was sampled from an adult with COVID-19. The CDR3 reads CASSEAPRGQQYF. In nucleotides, the CDR3 is TGTGCCAGCAGTGAAGCGCCTCGGGGGCAGCAGTACTTC.